This is a list of T cell receptor beta chains from one sample in a study of human T cells and chemical hapten exposure. MiXCR, run by TCRdb on the RACE reads, gives a single entry per CDR3 protein. Of more than 300,000 distinct CDR3 sequences in the sample, approximately 5% were seen once. This sample comprised whole blood, obtained in connection with sensitization to the hapten diphenylcyclopropenone (DPC). The receptor source for this set is a woman aged 50 to 60 with alopecia areata. Some clones in this sample may be carry-over from other donors' samples. CDR3s include the opening cysteine and the closing phenylalanine or tryptophan. The D gene is left open where the match is weak. Clone size, where shown, is once, few, many, or a class for clones that have expanded.

j_call d_call clone_size v_call cdr3_nt cdr3_aa
TRBJ2-1 TRBD2 many TRBV14 TGTGCCAGCAGCCCTGTGACTAGCGGGGGCCACCTAGGCCACAATGAGCAGTTCTTC CASSPVTSGGHLGHNEQFF
TRBJ2-3 . . TRBV5-4 TGTGCCAGCAGCTGGGACCATCGCACAGATACGCAGTATTTT CASSWDHRTDTQYF
TRBJ1-5 . few TRBV3-1 TGTGCCAGCAGCCAAGATATTGGCCAGCCCCAGCATTTT CASSQDIGQPQHF
TRBJ2-5 TRBD1 many TRBV7-3 TGTGCCAGCAGCTGGACAGGGGGCAGTTTAGAGACCCAGTACTTC CASSWTGGSLETQYF
TRBJ2-2 . many TRBV6-4 TGTGCCAGCAGTGACTCGGTCGGATCAACCGGGGAGCTGTTTTTT CASSDSVGSTGELFF
TRBJ1-1 . many TRBV5-1 TGCGCCAGCAGCTCGCAGGGGTTGGCGAACACTGAAGCTTTCTTT CASSSQGLANTEAFF
TRBJ2-3 . many TRBV7-2 TGTGCCAGCAGCAGAATGGTCGATACGCAGTATTTT CASSRMVDTQYF
TRBJ2-3 . many TRBV3-1 TGTGCCAGCACCACTCGAGGGCTAGCGGATACGCAGTATTTT CASTTRGLADTQYF
TRBJ1-2 TRBD1 few TRBV7-9 TGTGCCAGCAGCTTAGAAGGGACAGGGGGCCCTGGCTACACCTTC CASSLEGTGGPGYTF
TRBJ2-3 TRBD1 many TRBV20-1 TGCAGTGCTAGAGATAATGGCAGGGGGCGAACAGATACGCAGTATTTT CSARDNGRGRTDTQYF
TRBJ2-7 . few TRBV14 TGTGCCAGCAGCCAAGATCAGGCCGCCTCCTACGAGCAGTACTTC CASSQDQAASYEQYF
TRBJ2-2 . many TRBV12-3/TRBV12-4 TGTGCCAGCTCACCACTCACCGGGGAGCTGTTTTTT CASSPLTGELFF
TRBJ2-3 TRBD1 few TRBV19 TGTGCCAGTAGCGACAGGGGGACAGATACGCAGTATTTT CASSDRGTDTQYF
TRBJ1-5 TRBD1 . TRBV6-5 TGTGCCAGCCGGAAACAGGGGGCGAGCAATCAGCCCCAGCATTTT CASRKQGASNQPQHF
TRBJ2-5 . many TRBV10-2 TGCGCCAGCAACGAATGGGGAGGGGGCCAAGAGACCCAGTACTTC CASNEWGGGQETQYF
TRBJ2-1 TRBD2 few TRBV3-1 TGTGCCAGCAGCCAGGTGAGCGGGAGAGGGTGCTACAATGAGCAGTTCTTC CASSQVSGRGCYNEQFF
TRBJ2-7 TRBD1 many TRBV20-1 TGCAGTGCTCTAAGGGACAGAGCCTACGAGCAGTACTTC CSALRDRAYEQYF
TRBJ2-6 . few TRBV27 TGTGCCAGCAAGCCAGGGGAAAGGTCTGGGGCCAACGTCCTGACTTTC CASKPGERSGANVLTF
TRBJ2-5 . few TRBV25-1 TGTGCCAGCAGTGATTCTGGGTCTGAGACCCAGTACTTC CASSDSGSETQYF
TRBJ2-5 TRBD2 few TRBV3-1 TGTGCCAGCAGCCAGATCTGGGGGGGGTTAGAGACCCAGTACTTC CASSQIWGGLETQYF
TRBJ1-2 TRBD1 many TRBV30 TGTGCCTGGAGTTACGGGACAGGGAACTATGGCTACACCTTC CAWSYGTGNYGYTF
TRBJ1-2 TRBD1 . TRBV12-3/TRBV12-4 TGTGCCACCAGTTTGGGACAGGGTAGTGGCTACACCTTC CATSLGQGSGYTF
TRBJ2-3 . . TRBV20-1 TGCAGTGCTCGCCCCGGGACTGGCACAGATACGCAGTATTTT CSARPGTGTDTQYF
TRBJ1-1 TRBD1 many TRBV11-2 TGTGCCAGCAGCTTGGGACAGGGGGCCTTTAGAACTGAAGCTTTCTTT CASSLGQGAFRTEAFF
TRBJ1-1 . many TRBV6-5 TGTGCCAGCAGTATTATGACTGCCGGCGGTCTATCTTTCTTT CASSIMTAGGLSFF
TRBJ2-3 TRBD2 . TRBV11-2 TGTGCCAGCAGCAAAAGAGCGGGGGTGACAGATACGCAGTATTTT CASSKRAGVTDTQYF
TRBJ2-1 TRBD1 . TRBV12-3/TRBV12-4 TGTGCCAGCAGTTACGGGTGGGGACAGGGTTACAATGAGCAGTTCTTC CASSYGWGQGYNEQFF
TRBJ1-2 . many TRBV11-2 TGTGCCAGCGTCTCCGGGGCAGGAGCTAACTATGGCTACACCTTC CASVSGAGANYGYTF
TRBJ2-7 TRBD1 many TRBV4-3 TGCGCCAGCAGCCAAGGTCCGGGACAGGGCTCCTACGAGCAGTACTTC CASSQGPGQGSYEQYF
TRBJ2-1 TRBD1 few TRBV6-5 TGTGCCAGCAGTTCGACCGGACAGGTCCTTTACAATGAGCAGTTCTTC CASSSTGQVLYNEQFF
TRBJ2-5 TRBD2 many TRBV12-3/TRBV12-4 TGTGCCAGCACCTTGGGGGGAGGGCTGGGGGAGACCCAGTACTTC CASTLGGGLGETQYF
TRBJ1-4 TRBD1 few TRBV5-6 TGTGCCAGCACTGAAAGTTATGGACAGGGCGGTGAAAAACTGTTTTTT CASTESYGQGGEKLFF
TRBJ2-3 TRBD1 once TRBV7-8 TGTGCCAGCAGCCTCCGGGACAGGGGTGCTGATACGCAGTATTTT CASSLRDRGADTQYF
TRBJ2-3 . once TRBV4-3 TGCGCCAGCGGCCAGTTGCTGCGGAACACAGATACGCAGTATTTT CASGQLLRNTDTQYF
TRBJ1-1 . few TRBV7-9 TGTGCCAGCAGTCTGGCCGGGACACGGAATTTGAGGAACACTGAAGCTTTCTTT CASSLAGTRNLRNTEAFF
TRBJ2-3 TRBD2 . TRBV20-1 TGCAGTGTTATTAGCGGGATAGGCGCAGATACGCAGTATTTT CSVISGIGADTQYF
TRBJ2-3 TRBD2 . TRBV20-1 TGCAGTGCTAGCGCTAGCGGGAGTGGGACGGATACGCAGTATTTT CSASASGSGTDTQYF
TRBJ2-3 . . TRBV20-1 TGCAGCCCCCAGGGGGGGATCGGGAATACGCAGTATTTT CSPQGGIGNTQYF
TRBJ1-1 . many TRBV5-6 TGTGCCAGCAGCTTGGACGGACAGCTTGAAGCTTTCTTT CASSLDGQLEAFF
TRBJ2-2 . few TRBV20-1 TGCAGTGCTAGAGAGGTCAACACCGGGGAGCTGTTTTTT CSAREVNTGELFF
TRBJ2-7 TRBD1 . TRBV10-3 TGTGCCATCAGCGGACAGGGGTACAACGAGCAGTACTTC CAISGQGYNEQYF